This passage covers 10 T cell receptor beta chains from one sample sequenced in a study of blood T cell repertoires in COVID-19. The data were produced by immunoSEQ multiplex PCR, yet TCRdb's version contains in-frame clones alone and is incomplete. Of roughly 200,000 clones in the sample, approximately 89% are singletons; the top ten hold 6.2%. Material for sequencing was PBMCs or T cells enriched from blood (not recorded which). The receptors shown here come from a man aged 40-55 years who had recovered from COVID-19.

This clone was counted a few times. V is TRBV18 and J is TRBJ2-7; D might be TRBD1 (5 bases). This CDR3 is built from 15 residues. Germline V gene data show CDR1 as KGHSH and CDR2 as LQKENI. The V gene lost 0 bases and the J gene lost 3 bases, with 12 bases spanning the gap. The CDR3 nucleotides read TGTGCCAGCTCACCACCGGCAGGGAAGGACTACGAGCAGTACTTC. Protein sequence: CASSPPAGKDYEQYF. Full variable domain (missing parts from reference TRBV18 and TRBJ2-7): NAGVMQNPRHLVRRRGQEARLRCSPMKGHSHVYWYRQLPEEGLKFMVYLQKENIIDESGMPKERFSAEFPKEGPSILRIQQVVRGDSAAYFCASSPPAGKDYEQYFGPGTRLTVT.

The V and J genes are TRBV7-9 and TRBJ1-6; a weak D match, TRBD1 (6 bases). Between the trimmed V and J ends, which lost 1 base and 9 bases, there was a span of 16 bases. Looked up from germline, CDR1 is SEHNR and CDR2 is FQNEAQ (reference sequence). This CDR3 has 16 residues. The CDR3 nucleotides are TGTGCCAGCAGCTTAGACCAGGGGCTGCCGTTTTCACCCCTCCACTTT. Protein product: CASSLDQGLPFSPLHF. Full variable domain (rest looked up from reference TRBV7-9 and TRBJ1-6): DTGVSQNPRHKITKRGQNVTFRCDPISEHNRLYWYRQTLGQGPEFLTYFQNEAQLEKSRLLSDRFSAERPKGSFSTLEIQRTEQGDSAMYLCASSLDQGLPFSPLHFGNGTRLTVT.

This chain links TRBV10-2 with TRBJ2-5, with a tentative D call TRBD2 (5 bases). CDR3 length: 16 amino acids. The V and J ends lost 3 bases and 2 bases respectively, with 16 bases between them. Germline V gives CDR1 WSHSY, CDR2 SAAADI. CDR3 sequence reads: CASSDFDGVLQETQYF. The CDR3, as DNA: TGCGCCAGCAGTGACTTTGACGGGGTCCTTCAAGAGACCCAGTACTTC.

The J gene is TRBJ2-1, the V gene TRBV6-4; 8 nucleotides match TRBD1. The length of the CDR3 is 15 residues. V lost 4 bases to trimming and J lost 11 bases; unmatched junction nucleotides: 13. Per germline, CDR1 MRHNA and CDR2 SNTAGT. The CDR3 region has the DNA TGTGCCAGCAGTGCCGGACAGGGATCCTGGGGCCAGCAGTTCTTC. Translating it yields CASSAGQGSWGQQFF.

V usage is TRBV9 and J usage is TRBJ1-4; no definite D call. The germline CDR1 and CDR2 sequences are SGDLS and YYNGEE. The CDR3 has 15 residues. Trimming removed 4 bases from V and 2 bases from J, with 12 bases in between. CDR3 nucleotides: TGTGCCAGCAGCTCCTCAGGCTCGACTAATGAAAAACTGTTTTTT. Residues: CASSSSGSTNEKLFF.

The chain joins TRBV6-5 to TRBJ1-1; D gene ambiguous. Germline V lookup: CDR1 MNHEY, CDR2 SVGAGI. V was pared by 2 bases and J by 10 bases, with 23 bases between. CDR3 length equals 16 residues. CDR3 protein: CASSYGPPPSVYVAFF. As DNA, the CDR3 is TGTGCCAGCAGTTACGGTCCTCCGCCTAGTGTTTACGTAGCTTTCTTT.

This rearrangement joins TRBV7-9 to TRBJ2-3; 7 nucleotides align to TRBD1. In germline, CDR1 is SEHNR, CDR2 FQNEAQ (reference sequence). The J segment lost 5 bases and the V segment lost 2 bases, leaving 4 bases of the junction unmatched. There are 14 residues in the CDR3. The CDR3: CASSLMDRRDTQYF. In DNA form, the CDR3 reads TGTGCCAGCAGCTTAATGGACAGGCGAGATACGCAGTATTTT. The entire variable domain, with the rest obtained from reference TRBV7-9 and TRBJ2-3, is as follows: DTGVSQNPRHKITKRGQNVTFRCDPISEHNRLYWYRQTLGQGPEFLTYFQNEAQLEKSRLLSDRFSAERPKGSFSTLEIQRTEQGDSAMYLCASSLMDRRDTQYFGPGTRLTVL.

This rearrangement joins TRBV11-2 to TRBJ2-3, with 10 bases aligning to TRBD2. After removal of 5 bases from V and 4 bases from J, the junction contained 9 bases not matched to a gene. Per germline, CDR1 SGHAT and CDR2 FQNNGV. CDR3 length: 16 amino acids. Written as DNA, the CDR3 is TGTGCCAGCAGCCCGTGGGCTAGCGGGGGTGCAGATACGCAGTATTTT. This translates into CASSPWASGGADTQYF.

The rearrangement links TRBV28 to TRBJ2-7; 8 bases agree with TRBD2. Per germline, CDR1 MDHEN and CDR2 SYDVKM. The length of the CDR3 is 14 residues. V was clipped by 5 bases and J by 4 bases; unmatched bases: 7. CDR3 sequence: CASSAGRGEYEQYF. CDR3 coding DNA: TGTGCCAGCAGTGCCGGGAGGGGGGAGTACGAGCAGTACTTC.

This chain uses TRBV6-5 with TRBJ1-5, with D uncertain. The CDR3 contains 13 residues. The germline V gene encodes CDR1 MNHEY and CDR2 SVGAGI. V was trimmed by 2 bases and J by 4 bases, leaving 6 bases between them. The DNA of the CDR3 is TGTGCCAGCAGTTACAAGGAGAATCAGCCCCAGCATTTT. Translation gives CASSYKENQPQHF.